One TCR beta chain is described in this entry. Its antigen is still unknown. There are no base qualities to consult, and no much larger clone falls within one base. Between the V and J ends, shortened by 3 bases and 6 bases respectively, the junction contains 12 bases. CDR1 and CDR2 are read off the germline V gene as MNHNS and SASEGT. The CDR3 measures 14 amino acids from cysteine to phenylalanine. Only the CDR3 region is kept as DNA, spanning 42 bases read in frame from base 1. Library preparation used the immunoSEQ multiplex PCR assay. As stored in TCRdb, this immuneACCESS dataset retains in-frame rearrangements with V and J assigned. A fraction of the clones does not appear; measured against another copy, unresolved V genes explain less than half of the discrepancy, and the remainder lacks a known reason. In all, the sample holds over 20,000 clones, and about 90% of those were seen once. The top ten clonotypes cover less than 9.5% of the sample.

The sample is drawn from a study of T cell changes during pregnancy in multiple sclerosis (dated by TCRdb to about 2019). Regarding the research as a whole: The study looked at changes in the T cell repertoire across pregnancy in women with multiple sclerosis.

The V and J genes are TRBV6-1 and TRBJ1-5; the D segment could be TRBD1, given 5 matching bases. The specimen comprised CD8+ T cells from peripheral blood mononuclear cells, sampled after pregnancy. This clonotype originated in a female donor with multiple sclerosis, enrolled in a pregnancy study. The CDR3 region has the sequence CASSEDTDLQPQHF. The nucleotide sequence reads TGTGCCAGCAGTGAGGACACGGACCTTCAGCCCCAGCATTTT.